A single sample is the source of the 29 T cell receptor beta chains below, sequenced in a study of T cells expressing NK-cell markers. Reprocessing the 5' RACE reads, TCRdb reports a single entry for every CDR3 protein and omits DNA. This sample's table has about 380,000 distinct CDR3 sequences. Sequences were obtained from blood T cells: a sorted CD56 or NKG2C T cell subset, CD4+ or CD8+ T cells, or bulk PBMC T cells (not recorded which). The receptors here all came from a man between 18 and 69 years old in good health.

The chain couples TRBV5-1 to TRBJ2-7; the D gene TCRdb calls, TRBD1, cannot be checked with no DNA. The CDR3 spans 15 residues. The V gene's germline CDR1 is SGHRS and CDR2 YFSETQ. This CDR3 reads CASSLEGHGAYEQYF. Based on the CDR3 plus reference TRBV5-1 and TRBJ2-7, the full variable domain is KAGVTQTPRYLIKTRGQQVTLSCSPISGHRSVSWYQQTPGQGLQFLFEYFSETQRNKGNFPGRFSGRQFSNSRSEMNVSTLELGDSALYLCASSLEGHGAYEQYFGPGTRLTVT.

The chain is built from TRBV7-2 and TRBJ2-5; TCRdb calls TRBD2, which cannot be checked without DNA. The CDR3 loop spans 15 amino acids. Germline CDR1 reads SGHTA; CDR2 reads FQGNSA. CDR3 region: CASSWSGGEQETQYF.

This sequence joins TRBV6-1 and TRBJ1-2; the TRBD1 assignment by TCRdb is unverifiable without DNA. The CDR3 has 15 amino acids. CDR1 MNHNS and CDR2 SASEGT come from the germline V gene. The CDR3 loop reads CASRTRQGANYGYTF.

The chain has TRBV5-1 and TRBJ1-1; there is no DNA to check the TCRdb D call of TRBD1. Germline CDR1 reads SGHRS; CDR2 reads YFSETQ. The CDR3 is 15 residues long. CDR3 residues: CASSLFSGGNTEAFF. The whole variable domain, remainder taken from reference TRBV5-1 and TRBJ1-1, is KAGVTQTPRYLIKTRGQQVTLSCSPISGHRSVSWYQQTPGQGLQFLFEYFSETQRNKGNFPGRFSGRQFSNSRSEMNVSTLELGDSALYLCASSLFSGGNTEAFFGQGTRLTVV.

V and J are TRBV13 and TRBJ1-1. Germline V gives CDR1 PRHDT, CDR2 FYEKMQ (reference sequence). CDR3 length: 15 residues. This chain's CDR3 is CASSLRRVGDTEAFF.

This rearrangement joins TRBV6-2 or TRBV6-3 to TRBJ1-1. Looked up from germline, CDR1 is MNHEY and CDR2 is SVGEGT. The CDR3 has 13 residues. This chain's CDR3 is CASSFLTWTEAFF.

The genes are TRBV20-1 and TRBJ2-5; there is no DNA to check the TCRdb D call of TRBD1. The CDR3 runs to 16 residues. The germline gives CDR1 DFQATT, CDR2 SNEGSKA (reference sequence). The chain's CDR3 is CSAPDYRDRDQETQYF.

The chain uses TRBV3-1 and TRBJ2-3; checking the TCRdb D call of TRBD1 is not possible without DNA. The CDR3 extends over 15 amino acids. The germline V gene encodes CDR1 LGHDT and CDR2 YNNKEL (reference sequence). The CDR3 protein is CASTLGGAGTDTQYF.

The V gene is TRBV15, the J gene TRBJ2-7; TCRdb gives TRBD1 as the D gene, but with no DNA this cannot be confirmed. The CDR3 has 15 residues. Germline V gene lookup returns CDR1 LNHNV and CDR2 YYDKDF (reference sequence). The CDR3 protein is CATSTTGTANYEQYF.

This chain's CDR3 is CASSFYRGNTEAFF. The chain has TRBV14 and TRBJ1-1; without DNA, the TCRdb call of TRBD1 cannot be checked. The CDR3 contains 14 residues. Germline V gene lookup returns CDR1 SGHDN and CDR2 FVKESK.

The chain is built from TRBV20-1 and TRBJ2-2; the D gene TCRdb calls, TRBD1, cannot be checked with no DNA. The CDR3 is 17 amino acids. Germline V gene lookup returns CDR1 DFQATT and CDR2 SNEGSKA (reference sequence). CDR3 residues: CSARDPLNRGNTGELFF.

The rearrangement uses TRBV12-3 or TRBV12-4 and TRBJ2-5; TCRdb names TRBD1, which stays unverified in the absence of DNA. This CDR3 contains 15 residues. CDR3 in amino acids: CASSLLPGPQETQYF.

CDR3 region: CASSYSRTGVAGELFF. The rearrangement links TRBV6-5 to TRBJ2-2; absent DNA, TCRdb's TRBD1 call cannot be checked. The CDR3 is made up of 16 amino acids. Germline values: CDR1 MNHEY, CDR2 SVGAGI.

The rearrangement links TRBV20-1 to TRBJ1-6; TCRdb's D gene call, TRBD1, goes unchecked for lack of DNA. This CDR3 contains 15 residues. Germline V gene data show CDR1 as DFQATT and CDR2 as SNEGSKA (reference sequence). The CDR3 sequence: CSAEHPGRYNSPLHF.

The genes are TRBV7-9 and TRBJ2-3. The CDR3 is made up of 14 amino acids. From germline, CDR1 is SEHNR and CDR2 FQNEAQ (reference sequence). This chain's CDR3 is CASSYLGAADTQYF. Full variable domain (missing parts from reference TRBV7-9 and TRBJ2-3): DTGVSQNPRHKITKRGQNVTFRCDPISEHNRLYWYRQTLGQGPEFLTYFQNEAQLEKSRLLSDRFSAERPKGSFSTLEIQRTEQGDSAMYLCASSYLGAADTQYFGPGTRLTVL.

This rearrangement joins TRBV20-1 to TRBJ2-1; TCRdb's assignment of TRBD1 cannot be checked, as there is no DNA. The CDR3 covers 16 residues. CDR1 DFQATT and CDR2 SNEGSKA come from the germline V gene (reference sequence). CDR3 in amino acids: CSARGAGRGVNNEQFF.

The V gene is TRBV7-8, the J gene TRBJ1-5. CDR3 length: 14 amino acids. In germline, CDR1 is SGHVS, CDR2 FQNEAQ. The CDR3 reads CASSLSHGRQPQHF.

The chain links TRBV6-2 or TRBV6-3 to TRBJ2-5; TCRdb's D call of TRBD2 is untestable without DNA. The CDR3 contains 14 residues. Germline V gene lookup returns CDR1 MNHEY and CDR2 SVGEGT. The CDR3 sequence: CASSITRAGGSQYF.

The genes are TRBV29-1 and TRBJ1-5; TCRdb lists TRBD1, though no DNA is available to test this call. CDR1 and CDR2 from the germline V gene are SQVTM and ANQGSEA. The CDR3 consists of 12 residues. The CDR3 loop is CSDRGKVQPQHF.

The rearrangement links TRBV7-9 to TRBJ2-3. The CDR3 runs to 13 residues. Looked up from germline, CDR1 is SEHNR and CDR2 is FQNEAQ (reference sequence). The CDR3 is CASSPRSADTQYF.

The chain combines TRBV20-1 with TRBJ2-5; no DNA is available, so the TRBD1 call from TCRdb remains unchecked. In germline, CDR1 is DFQATT, CDR2 SNEGSKA (reference sequence). The CDR3 has 17 residues. CDR3 region: CSARLPNNRGNQETQYF.

The chain carries TRBV9 and TRBJ2-2. The CDR3 covers 15 residues. CDR1 SGDLS and CDR2 YYNGEE come from the germline V gene. The CDR3 loop reads CASSVGGLKAGELFF.

The chain couples TRBV6-1 to TRBJ1-2. CDR3 size: 14 residues. In germline, CDR1 is MNHNS, CDR2 SASEGT. CDR3 sequence reads: CASSDRTANYGYTF.

The chain uses TRBV24-1 and TRBJ2-7; lacking DNA, the TRBD1 call made by TCRdb goes unchecked. In germline, CDR1 is KGHDR, CDR2 SFDVKD. The CDR3 is made up of 16 amino acids. The CDR3: CATSDPKRTANYEQYF.

J is TRBJ1-2 and V is TRBV4-1; the D call from TCRdb, TRBD1, cannot be confirmed without DNA. Germline V gene data show CDR1 as MGHRA and CDR2 as YSYEKL. The CDR3 has 15 residues. The CDR3 region is CASSQTGGQGRSYTF.

The chain has TRBV7-9 and TRBJ2-5; no DNA is available, so the TRBD1 call from TCRdb remains unchecked. CDR1 SEHNR and CDR2 FQNEAQ come from the germline V gene (reference sequence). The CDR3 spans 15 residues. CDR3 sequence: CASSLWGTVGETQYF.

This chain links TRBV7-8 with TRBJ1-2; TCRdb picks TRBD1, but there is no DNA to check that call. Germline CDR1 is SGHVS and CDR2 is FQNEAQ. The CDR3 covers 17 residues. The CDR3 region is CASSLQGQSLANYGYTF.

V gene TRBV5-1 combines with J gene TRBJ2-7; TCRdb's D call of TRBD1 is untestable without DNA. CDR1 and CDR2 from the germline V gene are SGHRS and YFSETQ. The CDR3 length is 14 residues. Here the CDR3 reads CASSLGRGQYEQYF.

CDR3: CASSQDTSIYNEQFF. The V call is TRBV3-1, the J call TRBJ2-1; TCRdb's D gene call, TRBD2, goes unchecked for lack of DNA. This CDR3 is 15 amino acids long. Per the germline V gene, CDR1 is LGHDT and CDR2 is YNNKEL (reference sequence).